The 20 T cell receptor beta chains reported below all come from one sample, sequenced in a study of cytomegalovirus exposure and HLA in healthy donors. PCR was performed using 60 Vbeta and 13 Jbeta primers. TCRdb keeps only in-frame clones here, not all; method: immunoSEQ multiplex PCR. The data hold 200,000 to 250,000 clones, with 83% observed a single time. Source material: PBMCs. The receptors shown here come from a girl between 5 and 17 years old in good health and CMV-seronegative.

This clone was recorded only once. The gene calls are TRBV28 and TRBJ1-1; D gene unclear. Per germline, CDR1 MDHEN and CDR2 SYDVKM. This CDR3 contains 13 residues. CDR3 protein: CTTRGVGLTEAFF. The CDR3 DNA sequence: TGTACCACCCGGGGAGTGGGATTGACTGAAGCTTTCTTT. Complete variable domain (other parts from reference TRBV28 and TRBJ1-1): DVKVTQSSRYLVKRTGEKVFLECVQDMDHENMFWYRQDPGLGLRLIYFSYDVKMKEKGDIPEGYSVSREKKERFSLILESASTNQTSMYLCTTRGVGLTEAFFGQGTRLTVV.

The J gene is TRBJ2-2, the V gene TRBV7-3; D is unresolved. Germline-derived CDR1 and CDR2 are SGHTA and FQGTGA. CDR3 length: 13 amino acids. With 2 bases removed from V and 7 bases from J, the gap between germline ends came to 8 bases. CDR3 sequence (DNA): TGTGCCAGCAGCTTAGGGCCTGTCGGGGAGCTGTTTTTT. Translating gives CASSLGPVGELFF.

The chain joins TRBV7-3 to TRBJ2-3; a possible D gene is TRBD2 (6 bases). V was clipped by 5 bases and J by 0 bases, with 9 bases between them. The CDR3 loop spans 14 amino acids. Germline V lookup: CDR1 SGHTA, CDR2 FQGTGA. The CDR3 here is CASSPGTSTDTQYF. In DNA form, the CDR3 reads TGTGCCAGCAGCCCGGGGACTAGCACAGATACGCAGTATTTT. Using reference TRBV7-3 and TRBJ2-3 for the parts outside the CDR3, the full variable domain is GAGVSQTPSNKVTEKGKYVELRCDPISGHTALYWYRQSLGQGPEFLIYFQGTGAADDSGLPNDRFFAVRPEGSVSTLKIQRTERGDSAVYLCASSPGTSTDTQYFGPGTRLTVL.

The chain uses TRBV19 and TRBJ2-1, with 7 bases identical to TRBD2. The V gene end was trimmed by 7 bases and the J gene end by 3 bases; junction bases not matched to a gene: 15. The CDR3 runs to 17 residues. Germline V gene data show CDR1 as LNHDA and CDR2 as SQIVND (reference sequence). CDR3 DNA sequence: TGTGCCAGTACTTTAACGCTCGGGAGGCACTACTACAATGAGCAGTTCTTC. Its protein product is CASTLTLGRHYYNEQFF.

This chain connects TRBV7-8 to TRBJ1-2; a possible D gene is TRBD1 (5 bases). This CDR3 is 12 amino acids long. Between the trimmed V and J ends, which lost 8 bases and 2 bases, there was a span of 9 bases. Germline V CDR1 and CDR2: SGHVS, FQNEAQ. CDR3 nucleotides: TGTGCCAGCGGCCGACAGAACTATGGCTACACCTTC. This codes for CASGRQNYGYTF.

The chain combines TRBV15 with TRBJ1-1; 9 bases are a match to TRBD1. From germline, CDR1 is LNHNV and CDR2 YYDKDF (reference sequence). V dropped 3 bases and J dropped 6; count of bases not matched to a gene: 11. CDR3 size: 16 residues. CDR3 region: CATSRFLPGQGAEAFF. The CDR3 bases are TGTGCCACCAGCAGGTTCTTACCGGGACAGGGCGCTGAAGCTTTCTTT.

The CDR3 here is CASSSRDRGNTGELFF. The CDR3 DNA sequence: TGTGCCAGCAGCTCCCGGGACAGGGGAAACACCGGGGAGCTGTTTTTT. The V gene is TRBV7-2, the J gene TRBJ2-2; 10 nucleotides agree with TRBD1. V shed 4 bases, J shed 2 bases, and the junction held 4 bases outside the gene matches. Germline V lookup: CDR1 SGHTA, CDR2 FQGNSA. This CDR3 has 16 amino acids.

The chain is built from TRBV4-2 and TRBJ1-1; 7 bases agree with TRBD1. Germline lookup yields CDR1 LGHNA and CDR2 YNFKEQ. The CDR3 has 16 amino acids. The J segment lost 3 bases and the V segment lost 0 bases, leaving 7 bases of the junction unmatched. DNA of the CDR3: TGTGCCAGCAGCCAAGAGACAGGGAGGAGGTACACTGAAGCTTTCTTT. Translating gives CASSQETGRRYTEAFF.

The chain recombines TRBV7-2 with TRBJ1-4; D not certain. CDR1 is SGHTA and CDR2 is FQGNSA in the germline V gene. The CDR3 loop spans 13 amino acids. V gave up 3 bases and J gave up 0 bases, with 2 bases separating them. The CDR3 nucleotides are TGTGCCAGCAGCTTCTCAACTAATGAAAAACTGTTTTTT. Its protein product is CASSFSTNEKLFF.

Note on this clone: The junction differs from germline at one of its ends, possibly a read error. V gene TRBV29-1 combines with J gene TRBJ2-4; 8 bases match TRBD2. Germline lookup yields CDR1 SQVTM and CDR2 ANQGSEA. The CDR3 totals 11 residues. The CDR3 nucleotides are TGCAGCGTTGAGGCTCGCGGGAGGATCGTCTTC. This sequence encodes CSVEARGRIVF. The variable domain in full, completed from reference TRBV29-1 and TRBJ2-4, reads SAVISQKPSRDICQRGTSLTIQCQVDSQVTMMFWYRQQPGQSLTLIATANQGSEATYESGFVIDKFPISRPNLTFSTLTVSNMSPEDSSIYLCSVEARGRIVFGAGTRLSVL.

This chain uses TRBV5-1 with TRBJ2-1, with 13 bases fitting TRBD2. Germline assignment: CDR1 SGHRS and CDR2 YFSETQ. CDR3 length equals 15 residues. J gave up 8 bases and V 1 base, and 3 bases lay outside the gene matches. The CDR3 nucleotides are TGCGCCAGCAGCTTGTGGACTAGCGGGAGCGATGAGCAGTTCTTC. This gives the protein CASSLWTSGSDEQFF.

The rearrangement links TRBV28 to TRBJ2-7; 9 bases are a match to TRBD1. This CDR3 has 15 amino acids. After removal of 7 bases from V and 2 bases from J, the junction contained 9 bases not matched to a gene. Germline loops: CDR1 MDHEN, CDR2 SYDVKM. DNA for the CDR3: TGTGCCAGCAACCCAACCGGGACAGGGACCTACGAGCAGTACTTC. Protein sequence: CASNPTGTGTYEQYF.

The rearrangement uses TRBV6-5 and TRBJ2-7; 9 nucleotides align to TRBD1. Germline V gene data show CDR1 as MNHEY and CDR2 as SVGAGI. This CDR3 comprises 16 residues. V dropped 0 bases and J dropped 4; count of bases not matched to a gene: 7. CDR3 loop: CASSYSPGQGSYEQYF. CDR3 coding DNA: TGTGCCAGCAGTTACTCGCCGGGACAGGGTAGTTACGAGCAGTACTTC.

The chain carries TRBV11-3 and TRBJ2-7; 7 positions match TRBD1. The V and J ends lost 5 bases and 4 bases, in that order; junction bases with no gene match: 5. Germline-derived CDR1 and CDR2 are SGHNT and YENEEA. There are 13 residues in the CDR3. The CDR3 is CASSPGQQYEQYF. The CDR3 bases are TGTGCCAGCAGCCCGGGACAGCAATACGAGCAGTACTTC. Together with reference TRBV11-3 and TRBJ2-7, the CDR3 gives the full variable domain: EAGVVQSPRYKIIEKKQPVAFWCNPISGHNTLYWYLQNLGQGPELLIRYENEEAVDDSQLPKDRFSAERLKGVDSTLKIQPAELGDSAVYLCASSPGQQYEQYFGPGTRLTVT.

The chain carries TRBV5-1 and TRBJ2-1, with a weak D call TRBD1 (5 bases). The CDR3 covers 14 residues. V was pared by 0 bases and J by 6 bases, with 10 bases between. Per germline, CDR1 SGHRS and CDR2 YFSETQ. The CDR3 sequence is CASSLGGERNEQFF. CDR3 DNA: TGCGCCAGCAGCTTGGGGGGCGAGCGCAATGAGCAGTTCTTC.

The chain uses TRBV5-1 and TRBJ2-1, with a tentative D call TRBD2 (5 bases). The length of the CDR3 is 15 residues. V shed 4 bases and J shed 0 bases, with 11 bases lying between them. The germline CDR1 and CDR2 sequences are SGHRS and YFSETQ. The CDR3 region has the DNA TGCGCCAGCAGCCCCTCGGGAAGCTCCTACAATGAGCAGTTCTTC. Amino acid sequence: CASSPSGSSYNEQFF.

The rearrangement joins TRBV5-1 to TRBJ2-5, with 9 nucleotides matching TRBD1. Unmatched junction bases numbered 8, after V lost 4 bases and J lost 4 bases. The length of the CDR3 is 15 residues. Germline CDR1 reads SGHRS; CDR2 reads YFSETQ. This CDR3 is CASSIGQGRVETQYF. In DNA form, the CDR3 reads TGCGCCAGCAGCATTGGACAGGGGAGGGTAGAGACCCAGTACTTC.

The gene calls are TRBV18 and TRBJ2-2; TRBD1 matches 8 bases. CDR3 length: 15 amino acids. Germline V gene data show CDR1 as KGHSH and CDR2 as LQKENI. V shed 3 bases and J 6 bases; nucleotides not matched to a gene: 6. CDR3 sequence: CASSPGQAKAGELFF. As DNA, the CDR3 is TGTGCCAGCTCACCGGGACAGGCCAAGGCCGGGGAGCTGTTTTTT.

The rearrangement joins TRBV9 to TRBJ2-7; 7 positions agree with TRBD2. The length of the CDR3 is 13 residues. CDR1 SGDLS and CDR2 YYNGEE come from the germline V gene. Trimming at V came to 4 bases and at J to 3 bases, leaving 4 bases not matched to a gene. CDR3 coding DNA: TGTGCCAGCAGCCCCAGCGGGAACTACGAGCAGTACTTC. This translates into CASSPSGNYEQYF.

The chain joins TRBV7-9 to TRBJ1-1; the D is unclear. The CDR3 extends over 14 amino acids. Germline CDR1 and CDR2: SEHNR and FQNEAQ (reference sequence). The ends were cut back, 7 bases at V and 0 bases at J, with 12 bases in the middle. For the CDR3, the DNA is TGTGCCAGCACCCCTGGTCAGATGAACACTGAAGCTTTCTTT. Its protein product is CASTPGQMNTEAFF.